Listed below are T cell receptor beta chains from one sample, sequenced in a study of cytomegalovirus exposure and HLA in healthy donors. The method was immunoSEQ multiplex PCR; TCRdb's version includes in-frame clones alone and lacks a portion of them. The data contain about 120,000 clones, about 91% of them singletons. What was sequenced was PBMCs. The receptor source for this set is a woman aged 18 to 35 in good health and CMV-seronegative. Both conserved end residues are part of each CDR3. The D gene is left open where the match is weak. Rows give clone size only sometimes, using once, few, many, or a class for an expanded clone.

j_call,v_call,clone_size,d_call,cdr3_aa,cdr3_nt
TRBJ2-4,TRBV28,-,-,CASTDRAKNIQYF,TGTGCCAGCACCGACAGAGCCAAAAACATTCAGTACTTC
TRBJ2-6,TRBV28,-,-,CASSLSGLGANVLTF,TGTGCCAGCAGCCTTAGCGGTCTTGGGGCCAACGTCCTGACTTTC
TRBJ2-3,TRBV27,-,-,CASSFIVIGGQTDTQYF,TGTGCCAGCAGTTTTATAGTTATCGGGGGGCAGACAGATACGCAGTATTTT
TRBJ1-1,TRBV6-5,-,TRBD1,CASSWDRASTEAFF,TGTGCCAGCAGTTGGGACAGGGCGAGCACTGAAGCTTTCTTT
TRBJ2-3,TRBV27,-,TRBD1,CASSSLTGFGTDTQYF,TGTGCCAGCAGTTCCTTGACAGGGTTTGGCACAGATACGCAGTATTTT
TRBJ2-7,TRBV7-2,-,-,CASSATMGSSYEQYF,TGTGCCAGCAGCGCGACGATGGGGAGCTCCTACGAGCAGTACTTC
TRBJ1-3,TRBV28,-,-,CASSSLGGRPNTIYF,TGTGCCAGCAGCTCCCTTGGCGGTCGTCCGAACACCATATATTTT
TRBJ1-1,TRBV15,-,TRBD1,CATSRSGTGPNTEAFF,TGTGCCACCAGCAGGTCCGGGACAGGCCCGAACACTGAAGCTTTCTTT
TRBJ1-5,TRBV6-1,-,TRBD1,CASSEEREDRVSNQPQHF,TGTGCCAGCAGTGAAGAGAGGGAAGACAGGGTTAGCAATCAGCCCCAGCATTTT
TRBJ1-1,TRBV2,-,-,CASRGGLNTEAFF,TGTGCCAGCAGGGGAGGGCTGAACACTGAAGCTTTCTTT
TRBJ2-7,TRBV27,-,-,CASSSGVQLREQYF,TGTGCCAGCAGTTCAGGGGTTCAACTACGCGAGCAGTACTTC
TRBJ1-5,TRBV7-8,few,-,CASSFGRVDQPQHF,TGTGCCAGCAGCTTTGGCAGGGTCGATCAGCCCCAGCATTTT
TRBJ2-1,TRBV19,-,TRBD2,CASTSGYNEQFF,TGTGCCAGTACTAGCGGTTACAATGAGCAGTTCTTC
TRBJ2-1,TRBV11-2,-,TRBD2,CASSGILAGGNEQFF,TGTGCCAGCAGCGGCATACTAGCGGGGGGCAATGAGCAGTTCTTC
TRBJ1-1,TRBV30,-,-,CAWSDMTWGGNTEAFF,TGTGCCTGGAGTGACATGACATGGGGCGGGAACACTGAAGCTTTCTTT
TRBJ2-6,TRBV29-1,once,-,CSVEDPPGANVLTF,TGCAGCGTGGAGGACCCACCAGGGGCCAACGTCCTGACTTTC
TRBJ1-2,TRBV6-1,-,-,CASSEYRAYGYTF,TGTGCCAGCAGTGAATACAGGGCATATGGCTACACCTTC
TRBJ2-7,TRBV28,once,-,CASSLQGSSYEQYF,TGTGCCAGCAGTTTGCAAGGGAGCTCCTACGAGCAGTACTTC
TRBJ2-2,TRBV9,-,-,CASSPEDTGELFF,TGTGCCAGCAGCCCCGAGGACACCGGGGAGCTGTTTTTT
TRBJ1-3,TRBV27,-,-,CASSWPGGSSGNTIYF,TGTGCCAGCAGTTGGCCCGGGGGTAGCTCTGGAAACACCATATATTTT
TRBJ1-3,TRBV27,-,TRBD1,CASRGQSSGNTIYF,TGTGCCAGCAGGGGACAGAGCTCTGGAAACACCATATATTTT
TRBJ1-1,TRBV28,-,-,CASRQNTEAFF,TGTGCCAGCAGACAGAACACTGAAGCTTTCTTT
TRBJ1-1,TRBV7-2,few,TRBD1,CASSYTGDTEAFF,TGTGCCAGCAGCTACACAGGGGATACTGAAGCTTTCTTT
TRBJ2-4,TRBV5-1,-,-,CASSFQEENIQYF,TGCGCCAGCAGCTTCCAGGAAGAAAACATTCAGTACTTC
TRBJ2-7,TRBV7-2,-,-,CASSFQLVGEQYF,TGTGCCAGCAGCTTCCAACTAGTAGGCGAGCAGTACTTC
TRBJ1-4,TRBV30,-,TRBD1,CAWRVGTGVRGHEKLFF,TGTGCCTGGAGGGTTGGGACAGGGGTTCGGGGGCACGAAAAACTGTTTTTT
TRBJ2-7,TRBV6-1,-,-,CASSEAVSYEQYF,TGTGCCAGCAGTGAAGCCGTTTCCTACGAGCAGTACTTC
TRBJ1-2,TRBV27,once,TRBD1,CASRGQEVFRYGYTF,TGTGCCAGCAGAGGACAGGAGGTTTTCCGGTATGGCTACACCTTC
TRBJ2-2,TRBV2,-,TRBD2,CASSRSGGGLNTGELFF,TGTGCCAGCAGTCGGAGCGGGGGCGGGCTTAACACCGGGGAGCTGTTTTTT
TRBJ2-4,TRBV10-2,-,-,CASSERLDLAKNIQYF,TGCGCCAGCAGTGAGCGACTCGACCTAGCCAAAAACATTCAGTACTTC
TRBJ1-5,TRBV5-6,-,-,CASSLRARGNQPQHF,TGTGCCAGCAGCTTGCGGGCCAGGGGCAATCAGCCCCAGCATTTT
TRBJ1-5,TRBV28,-,-,CATTSAAFSNQPQHF,TGTGCCACCACCTCCGCGGCGTTTAGCAATCAGCCCCAGCATTTT
TRBJ1-1,TRBV29-1,-,-,CSVFHMNTEAFF,TGCAGCGTTTTCCACATGAACACTGAAGCTTTCTTT
TRBJ2-1,TRBV9,-,TRBD2,CASTYNGRGDYNEQFF,TGTGCCAGCACCTACAACGGGAGGGGGGACTACAATGAGCAGTTCTTC
TRBJ1-5,TRBV7-2,-,-,CASSLSPGQPQHF,TGTGCCAGCAGCTTGAGTCCGGGACAGCCCCAGCATTTT
TRBJ2-5,TRBV7-9,-,TRBD2,CASSLEGLKGEIGYF,TGTGCCAGCAGCTTAGAGGGACTAAAGGGTGAAATCGGGTACTTC
TRBJ1-6,TRBV2,once,-,CASNRARNSPLHF,TGTGCCAGCAACAGGGCGCGGAATTCACCCCTCCACTTT
TRBJ1-2,TRBV30,-,-,CAWSVTGFYGYTF,TGTGCCTGGAGTGTAACGGGATTCTATGGCTACACCTTC
TRBJ1-2,TRBV19,-,-,CASSRGANYGYTF,TGTGCCAGTAGTAGGGGAGCTAACTATGGCTACACCTTC
TRBJ1-6,TRBV5-1,-,-,CASSSDRGHNSPLHF,TGCGCCAGCAGCTCGGATAGGGGCCACAATTCACCCCTCCACTTT
TRBJ1-2,TRBV25-1,-,-,CASSVAGQGYGYTF,TGTGCCAGCAGTGTTGCAGGGCAGGGCTATGGCTACACCTTC
TRBJ2-1,TRBV5-3,once,-,CASLRDRAYNEQFF,TGTGCCAGCCTGCGAGACCGGGCCTACAATGAGCAGTTCTTC